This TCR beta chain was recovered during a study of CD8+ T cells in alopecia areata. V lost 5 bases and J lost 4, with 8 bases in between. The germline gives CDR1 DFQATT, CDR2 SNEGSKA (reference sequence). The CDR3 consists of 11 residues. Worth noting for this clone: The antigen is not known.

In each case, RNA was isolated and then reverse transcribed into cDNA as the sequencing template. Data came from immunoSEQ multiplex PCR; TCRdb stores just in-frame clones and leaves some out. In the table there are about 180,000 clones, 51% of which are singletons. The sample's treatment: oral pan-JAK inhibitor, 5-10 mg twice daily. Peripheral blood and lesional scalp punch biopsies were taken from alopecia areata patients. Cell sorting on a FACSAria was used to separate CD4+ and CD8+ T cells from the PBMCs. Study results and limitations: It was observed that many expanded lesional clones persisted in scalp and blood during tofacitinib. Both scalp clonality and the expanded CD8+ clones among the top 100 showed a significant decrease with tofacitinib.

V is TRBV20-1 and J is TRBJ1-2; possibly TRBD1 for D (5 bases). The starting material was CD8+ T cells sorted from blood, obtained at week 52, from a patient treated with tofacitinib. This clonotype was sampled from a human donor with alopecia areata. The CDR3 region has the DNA TGCAGTGCTTTTGACAGCTATGGCTACACCTTC. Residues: CSAFDSYGYTF.